This is a list of T cell receptor beta chains from one sample in a study of blood T cell repertoires in COVID-19. Sequenced by immunoSEQ multiplex PCR; TCRdb stores in-frame clones only, minus some. The data show about 86,000 clones, around 82% seen once. Material: peripheral blood. Receptor source: a woman aged 80 or over with acute or convalescent COVID-19. CDR3s leave out the opening cysteine and the closing phenylalanine or tryptophan. Fields, in order: J gene, V gene, D gene, CDR3 protein. The D gene is left open where the match is weak.

TRBJ2-1 | TRBV7-2 | . | ASSPQDDDSEQF
TRBJ1-6 | TRBV2 | . | ASSEEGDDSPLH
TRBJ1-2 | TRBV27 | . | ASSLQSNYGYT
TRBJ1-2 | TRBV20-1 | . | SASFQGTRRYGYT
TRBJ2-1 | TRBV5-1 | . | ASSLADGGSSYNEQF
TRBJ1-2 | TRBV19 | TRBD1 | ASSMGTGQNYGYT
TRBJ2-7 | TRBV5-4 | TRBD1 | ASSIGQGAISYEQY
TRBJ2-3 | TRBV20-1 | . | SASLLTTDTQY
TRBJ2-5 | TRBV7-2 | TRBD2 | ASSLGGRELETQY
TRBJ1-4 | TRBV7-9 | . | ASSLVGREREKKLF
TRBJ1-1 | TRBV7-3 | TRBD1 | ASSTGTGSTEAF
TRBJ2-7 | TRBV5-1 | TRBD2 | ASNSGGSWPYEQY
TRBJ2-2 | TRBV6-5 | . | ASSYSPGVGTGELF
TRBJ2-1 | TRBV27 | TRBD2 | ASSRTSGGNNEQF
TRBJ2-1 | TRBV24-1 | TRBD2 | ATSDGGGAYNEQF
TRBJ1-1 | TRBV6-5 | TRBD1 | ASSSWDRLNTEAF
TRBJ2-1 | TRBV19 | TRBD1 | ASSLTGGSEQF
TRBJ1-3 | TRBV10-1 | . | ASSGPSGNTIY
TRBJ2-5 | TRBV5-1 | . | ASSLQGSAGTQY
TRBJ1-6 | TRBV28 | TRBD1 | ASSLPPGQGNSPLH
TRBJ2-3 | TRBV7-2 | . | ASSSQAGPDTQY
TRBJ1-2 | TRBV11-2 | . | ASSFSQGRSYGYT
TRBJ1-1 | TRBV5-4 | TRBD1 | ASRPTGDYLNTEAF
TRBJ1-3 | TRBV6-6 | . | ASGTGIFGNTIY
TRBJ1-2 | TRBV15 | . | ATSRDLGGDNYGYT
TRBJ2-7 | TRBV6-5 | . | VTRDSFYEQY
TRBJ1-2 | TRBV5-5 | TRBD1 | ASSAGTGGFGYT
TRBJ2-2 | TRBV7-9 | TRBD1 | ASSPGTGKTGTGELF
TRBJ1-6 | TRBV24-1 | TRBD1 | ATRETTGRKFPYNSPLH
TRBJ1-3 | TRBV3-1/TRBV3-2 | . | ASSPSGNTIY
TRBJ2-2 | TRBV19 | TRBD1 | ASSIRQGPNTGELF
TRBJ1-6 | TRBV2 | TRBD1 | ASSAGQGNSPLH
TRBJ2-2 | TRBV7-2 | TRBD2 | ASSLVGLAGMNTGELF
TRBJ1-5 | TRBV6-5 | . | ASMSRGGNQPQH
TRBJ2-3 | TRBV5-1 | . | ASSLSRSADTQY
TRBJ2-3 | TRBV18 | . | ASSFGAITDTQY
TRBJ2-7 | TRBV2 | TRBD1 | ASSLIGQGEKQY
TRBJ1-2 | TRBV15 | TRBD1 | ATSLDRIYGYT
TRBJ1-5 | TRBV6-2/TRBV6-3 | TRBD1 | ASSYAGTGALGIGNQPQH
TRBJ2-1 | TRBV6-4 | TRBD2 | ASSEGVAGFNEQF
TRBJ1-2 | TRBV7-2 | . | ASSLGRLTYGYT